A selection of T cell receptor beta chains follows, all from one sample in a study of blood T cell repertoires in COVID-19. Assay: immunoSEQ multiplex PCR; the TCRdb copy retains only in-frame clones and omits some. The sample has approximately 260,000 clones, approximately 85% seen once. Input material: PBMCs or T cells enriched from blood (not recorded which). These receptors all come from a woman aged 45-60 years who had been exposed to COVID-19. CDR3s include the opening cysteine and the closing phenylalanine or tryptophan. The D gene is left open where the match is weak. Expanded clones get a size class; other rows say once, few or many, or leave the size out.

TRBV29-1	NA	TRBJ1-1	NA	TGCAGCGCCCGCGGGAACACTGAAGCTTTCTTT	CSARGNTEAFF
TRBV3-1/TRBV3-2	TRBD2	TRBJ2-2	NA	TGTGCCAGCAGCCAAGGAGGGATACTAGCGGGCCCGAACACCGGGGAGCTGTTTTTT	CASSQGGILAGPNTGELFF
TRBV30	TRBD1	TRBJ1-5	NA	TGTGCCTGGAGCCGAGGAGGACAGGGCAATCAGCCCCAGCATTTT	CAWSRGGQGNQPQHF
TRBV7-2	NA	TRBJ1-1	NA	TGTGCCAGCAGCTTAAGGGGGGGCCGCGCTTTCTTT	CASSLRGGRAFF
TRBV11-2	NA	TRBJ1-2	NA	TGTGCCAGCAGCCCAGACAGCCTCTATGGCTACACCTTC	CASSPDSLYGYTF
TRBV2	NA	TRBJ1-6	NA	TGTGCCAGCAGTGTCCTCTACGGGGGTTCACCCCTCCACTTT	CASSVLYGGSPLHF
TRBV13	TRBD2	TRBJ2-4	NA	TGTGCCAGCAGCCCCCGGGGAGCGGGAGTAGCCAAAAACATTCAGTACTTC	CASSPRGAGVAKNIQYF
TRBV19	NA	TRBJ1-5	NA	TGTGCCAGTACCTTGGCCCATCAGGGAAGAGGCAATCAGCCCCAGCATTTT	CASTLAHQGRGNQPQHF
TRBV5-1	NA	TRBJ2-1	NA	TGCGCCAGCAGCCGGGACTTGGGGATATATGAGCAGTTCTTC	CASSRDLGIYEQFF
TRBV19	NA	TRBJ2-3	NA	TGTGCCAGTACCAGCACTAGGTCGTCGGTAGGTACGCAGTATTTT	CASTSTRSSVGTQYF
TRBV24-1	NA	TRBJ1-1	NA	TGTGCCACCAAGGGGGGGGGACCGGGACATGAAGCTTTCTTT	CATKGGGPGHEAFF
TRBV5-4	NA	TRBJ2-3	NA	TGTGCCAGCAGCTTGGGGTTGGGGCAGAGCACAGATACGCAGTATTTT	CASSLGLGQSTDTQYF
TRBV29-1	TRBD1	TRBJ1-1	few	TGCAGCGTTGACAGGGGGACTGAAGCTTTCTTT	CSVDRGTEAFF
TRBV6-1	NA	TRBJ1-6	few	TGTGCCAGCAGTGAGAGGCCAGGGGATTCGAATTCACCCCTCCACTTT	CASSERPGDSNSPLHF
TRBV18	TRBD2	TRBJ2-1	NA	TGTGCCAGCTCACCACCGGTAGCGGGGGACCCTTACAATGAGCAGTTCTTC	CASSPPVAGDPYNEQFF
TRBV5-6	TRBD1	TRBJ1-1	NA	TGTGCCAGCAGCTTGAGAGGGGGCTTTGAAGCTTTCTTT	CASSLRGGFEAFF
TRBV2	NA	TRBJ2-7	NA	TGTGCCAGCAGTGCGACAGTACTGAGCTCCTACGAGCAGTACTTC	CASSATVLSSYEQYF